This T cell receptor beta chain was captured in a study of T cell changes during pregnancy in multiple sclerosis. Trimming took off 4 bases at V and 7 bases at J, with 16 bases between the two ends. The germline V gene encodes CDR1 LNHDA and CDR2 SQIVND (reference sequence). The CDR3 totals 14 residues. This clone is a singleton in its sample. Data came from immunoSEQ multiplex PCR; TCRdb stores just in-frame clones and leaves some out. The table lists about 40,000 clones, more than 85% of them singletons, with approximately 8.3% in the top ten. The material was CD8+ T cells from peripheral blood mononuclear cells, obtained before pregnancy. The V and J genes are TRBV19 and TRBJ1-2; D is unclear. The TCR sequence derives from a female donor with multiple sclerosis, enrolled in a pregnancy study. The CDR3 coding sequence is TGTGCCAGTAGTAAGGGAGGGCCGATGGTTGGCTACACCTTC. It is translated as CASSKGGPMVGYTF.